Shown below are 22 T cell receptor beta chains from a single sample sequenced in a study of blood T cell repertoires in COVID-19. This table comes from immunoSEQ multiplex PCR, and its TCRdb copy is limited to in-frame clones, with some not included. The sample carries fewer than 130,000 clones, more than 75% recorded once. Input material: peripheral blood. Receptors were obtained from a woman between 45 and 60 years old with acute or convalescent COVID-19.

The chain links TRBV7-9 to TRBJ2-7; 9 bases are shared with TRBD1. Germline lookup yields CDR1 SEHNR and CDR2 FQNEAQ (reference sequence). Trimming removed 4 bases from V and 6 bases from J; junction bases left unmatched: 7. The CDR3 extends over 14 amino acids. The CDR3 reads CASSSPGQGSEQYF. DNA of the CDR3: TGTGCCAGCAGCTCCCCGGGACAGGGCAGCGAGCAGTACTTC.

The CDR3 sequence: CASSLTRTAHGKLFF. Here the CDR3 DNA reads TGTGCCAGCAGCTTGACCCGGACAGCCCACGGAAAACTGTTTTTT. V gene TRBV5-8 combines with J gene TRBJ1-4; D perhaps matches TRBD1 (6 bases). The germline V gene encodes CDR1 SGHTS and CDR2 YDEGEE. The germline V and J ends were trimmed by 1 base and 10 bases, with 17 bases remaining between them. This CDR3 spans 15 amino acids.

This clone was detected once. The chain is built from TRBV11-3 and TRBJ2-7; perhaps TRBD1 as D (6 bases). Per germline, CDR1 SGHNT and CDR2 YENEEA. The V and J ends lost 5 bases and 5 bases respectively, with 13 bases between them. The CDR3 extends over 13 amino acids. CDR3: CASSIAGAHEQYF. The CDR3, as DNA: TGTGCCAGCAGCATTGCAGGGGCCCACGAGCAGTACTTC.

The chain combines TRBV5-1 with TRBJ2-3, with D perhaps TRBD1 (6 bases). The V gene lost 0 bases and the J gene lost 8 bases, with 16 bases spanning the gap. The CDR3 is made up of 15 amino acids. CDR1 is SGHRS, CDR2 YFSETQ, per germline. The CDR3 sequence is CASSLAGQNFGTQYF. CDR3 DNA sequence: TGCGCCAGCAGCTTGGCCGGACAGAACTTCGGTACGCAGTATTTT.

A single count supports this clone. This chain links TRBV19 with TRBJ1-5, with a tentative D call TRBD1 (5 bases). Per the germline V gene, CDR1 is LNHDA and CDR2 is SQIVND (reference sequence). This CDR3 comprises 13 residues. V lost 3 bases and J lost 3, with 6 bases in between. This chain's CDR3 is CASSMTDNQPQHF. The CDR3 coding sequence is TGTGCCAGTAGTATGACAGACAATCAGCCCCAGCATTTT. Full variable domain (outside the CDR3, taken from reference TRBV19 and TRBJ1-5): DGGITQSPKYLFRKEGQNVTLSCEQNLNHDAMYWYRQDPGQGLRLIYYSQIVNDFQKGDIAEGYSVSREKKESFPLTVTSAQKNPTAFYLCASSMTDNQPQHFGDGTRLSIL.

This chain uses TRBV10-2 with TRBJ1-5; D gene unclear. CDR3 length: 16 residues. V lost 1 base and J 2 bases, leaving 12 bases between the germline ends. Germline V gene sequence: CDR1 WSHSY, CDR2 SAAADI. The CDR3 DNA follows: TGCGCCAGCAGTGAGTTCACCACCGGGGGCAATCAGCCCCAGCATTTT. Translation: CASSEFTTGGNQPQHF.

This chain links TRBV24-1 with TRBJ1-5, with 7 bases matching TRBD1. Per the germline V gene, CDR1 is KGHDR and CDR2 is SFDVKD. The CDR3 is 16 residues long. With V trimmed by 9 bases and J by 2 bases, 12 bases remained unmatched. This CDR3 is CATAPQGTRGNQPQHF. In nucleotides, the CDR3 is TGTGCCACCGCCCCACAGGGGACTCGGGGCAATCAGCCCCAGCATTTT.

Only one count was recorded for this clone. The genes are TRBV6-5 and TRBJ2-7; D may be TRBD1 (5 bases). Deletions cut 2 bases from V and 0 bases from J, with 8 bases between. Germline CDR1 reads MNHEY; CDR2 reads SVGAGI. The CDR3 runs to 14 residues. CDR3 in amino acids: CASSYRQSSYEQYF. In nucleotides, the CDR3 is TGTGCCAGCAGTTACAGACAGAGCTCCTACGAGCAGTACTTC.

The chain joins TRBV5-1 to TRBJ2-1; D is ambiguous. V was trimmed by 0 bases and J by 7 bases, leaving 11 bases between them. The CDR3 extends over 14 amino acids. Germline V gene lookup returns CDR1 SGHRS and CDR2 YFSETQ. In nucleotides, the CDR3 is TGCGCCAGCAGCTTGGAGGTCGTGGAGAATGAGCAGTTCTTC. Protein: CASSLEVVENEQFF.

This chain connects TRBV18 to TRBJ1-2; no firm D call. Trimming left V 3 bases short and J 3 bases short, with 8 bases between. The CDR3 runs to 13 residues. Germline V gene sequence: CDR1 KGHSH, CDR2 LQKENI. CDR3 DNA sequence: TGTGCCAGCTCACCCGGGAACGACTATGGCTACACCTTC. It is translated as CASSPGNDYGYTF.

The rearrangement uses TRBV28 and TRBJ1-3, with D possibly being TRBD1 (6 bases). The CDR3 contains 14 residues. Deletions cut 6 bases from V and 7 bases from J, with 16 bases between. Germline V gives CDR1 MDHEN, CDR2 SYDVKM. DNA for the CDR3: TGTGCCAGCAGGGGATCTGGGGGCCGGAACACCATATATTTT. Translated, it gives CASRGSGGRNTIYF.

The chain links TRBV7-6 to TRBJ2-5, with 9 positions matching TRBD2. The germline V gene encodes CDR1 SGHVS and CDR2 FNYEAQ. With 1 base clipped from V and 1 base from J, the junction kept 4 bases outside the gene matches. This CDR3 region has 16 residues. The CDR3 nucleotides are TGTGCCAGCAGCTTAGTGGGACTAGCATCCCAAGAGACCCAGTACTTC. This translates into CASSLVGLASQETQYF.

The J gene is TRBJ1-1, the V gene TRBV10-3; D unresolved. Germline-derived CDR1 and CDR2 are ENHRY and SYGVKD. The CDR3 contains 13 residues. Trimming took off 0 bases at V and 7 bases at J, with 9 bases between the two ends. CDR3 amino acids: CAISESNGNEAFF. CDR3 sequence (DNA): TGTGCCATCAGTGAGTCGAACGGGAATGAAGCTTTCTTT.

In regard to this clone: The identical CDR3 is also encoded by other nucleotide sequences in the sample. V gene TRBV28 combines with J gene TRBJ2-7; possibly TRBD1 for D (6 bases). CDR3 length equals 14 residues. V lost 2 bases, J lost 3 bases, and 11 bases lay in between. From germline, CDR1 is MDHEN and CDR2 SYDVKM. Here the CDR3 DNA reads TGTGCCAGCAGTTTACCCGGGACACTCTACGAGCAGTACTTC. Amino acid sequence: CASSLPGTLYEQYF.

J is TRBJ1-1 and V is TRBV11-2; TRBD1 matches 9 bases. The V gene end was trimmed by 4 bases and the J gene end by 1 base; junction bases not matched to a gene: 4. The CDR3 consists of 15 residues. Germline CDR1 reads SGHAT; CDR2 reads FQNNGV. The CDR3 DNA follows: TGTGCCAGCAGCTACAGGGGGCTTGGGAACACTGAAGCTTTCTTT. This gives the protein CASSYRGLGNTEAFF.

V gene TRBV27 combines with J gene TRBJ1-5, with no clear D. CDR3 length equals 14 residues. The ends were cut back, 2 bases at V and 6 bases at J, with 11 bases in the middle. Germline CDR1 MNHEY, CDR2 SMNVEV (reference sequence). This CDR3 reads CASSLEAIAQPQHF. DNA of the CDR3: TGTGCCAGCAGTTTAGAGGCAATAGCTCAGCCCCAGCATTTT.

The CDR3 DNA reads TGTGCCAGTAGTATAAAACACAACACCGGGGAGCTGTTTTTT. Translated, it gives CASSIKHNTGELFF. This chain joins TRBV19 and TRBJ2-2; D remains ambiguous. Trimming cost V 2 bases and J 2 bases, with 6 bases left between them. CDR3 length equals 14 residues. CDR1 and CDR2 from the germline V gene are LNHDA and SQIVND (reference sequence).

The gene calls are TRBV5-1 and TRBJ1-1; 10 bases align to TRBD1. The CDR3 loop spans 13 amino acids. V lost 7 bases to trimming and J lost 4 bases; unmatched junction nucleotides: 4. Germline V gene data show CDR1 as SGHRS and CDR2 as YFSETQ. CDR3 amino acids: CASHRTGGTEAFF. Here the CDR3 DNA reads TGCGCCAGCCATAGGACAGGGGGCACTGAAGCTTTCTTT.

V gene TRBV19 combines with J gene TRBJ2-2; possible D gene TRBD1, 6 bases. Germline CDR1 reads LNHDA; CDR2 reads SQIVND (reference sequence). Trimming removed 5 bases from V and 4 bases from J, with 14 bases in between. The CDR3 sequence is 15 residues long. CDR3 coding DNA: TGTGCCAGTAGTGACCACAGGGAGACCACCGGGGAGCTGTTTTTT. The encoded protein is CASSDHRETTGELFF.

This chain uses TRBV10-2 with TRBJ1-1; weak D call: TRBD1 (6 bases). The CDR3 is 15 residues long. Trimming pared 8 bases from V and 1 base from J, leaving 17 bases between. CDR1 WSHSY and CDR2 SAAADI come from the germline V gene. This CDR3 reads CASRRTPGQNTEAFF. The DNA of the CDR3 is TGCGCCAGCCGCCGGACTCCGGGACAGAACACTGAAGCTTTCTTT.

V and J are TRBV4-2 and TRBJ2-3, with TRBD2 as a possible D gene (5 bases). Trimming cost V 1 base and J 11 bases, with 13 bases left between them. Germline V lookup: CDR1 LGHNA, CDR2 YNFKEQ. The CDR3 consists of 13 residues. The CDR3 is CASSQGGGLGQYF. Here the CDR3 DNA reads TGTGCCAGCAGCCAAGGTGGAGGCTTGGGGCAGTATTTT.

The chain has TRBV7-2 and TRBJ2-7; 9 bases are a match to TRBD1. Germline-derived CDR1 and CDR2 are SGHTA and FQGNSA. The V gene end was trimmed by 1 base and the J gene end by 3 bases; junction bases not matched to a gene: 4. CDR3 length: 15 amino acids. In DNA, the CDR3 is TGTGCCAGCAGCTTAGGGGGGGACAGGGTCTACGAGCAGTACTTC. This translates into CASSLGGDRVYEQYF.